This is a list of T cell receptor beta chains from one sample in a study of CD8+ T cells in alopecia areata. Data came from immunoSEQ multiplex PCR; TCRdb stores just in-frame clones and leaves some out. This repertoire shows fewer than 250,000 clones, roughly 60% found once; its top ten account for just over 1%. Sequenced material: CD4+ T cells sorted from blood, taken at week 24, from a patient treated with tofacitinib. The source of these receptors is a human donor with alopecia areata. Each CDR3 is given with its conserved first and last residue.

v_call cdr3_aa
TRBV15 CASSRVGGLSEQFF
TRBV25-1 CASSEDSYNSPLHF
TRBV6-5 CASSPRLASNEQFF
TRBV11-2 CASSLDGTDTQYF
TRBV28 CASSYPGAPDTQYF
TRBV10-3 CAISGRDSNNEQFF
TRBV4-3 CASSQDPNRGLSLHF
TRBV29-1 CSALGDTEAFF
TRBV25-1 CASSDGLPYNEQFF
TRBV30 CAWSGLRAGTGELFF
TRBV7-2 CASSLGILYGYTF
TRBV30 CAWSALGQVSGNTIYF
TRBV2 CASSGRGSGANVLTF
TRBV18 CASSLGLTNEKLFF
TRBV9 CASSARGQGWVNGYTF
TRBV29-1 CSVAGWETQYF
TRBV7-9 CASSLSGSKNIQYF
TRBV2 CASVRGLAEKLFF